This T cell receptor (beta chain) was retrieved from a study of blood T cell repertoires in COVID-19. Study at large: The United States, Italy and Spain provided the acute and convalescent COVID-19 samples. T cells, B-cell-depleted T cells, or PBMCs provided the cDNA or gDNA that served as material.

V gave up 5 bases and J gave up 4 bases; unmatched junction bases: 7. The length of the CDR3 is 15 residues. Germline V lookup: CDR1 SEHNR, CDR2 FQNEAQ (reference sequence). Libraries were prepared by immunoSEQ multiplex PCR; TCRdb keeps only in-frame clonotypes and omits some of them. The data show roughly 200,000 clones, about 90% seen once. The TCR comes from a man aged 18-30 years with active or convalescent COVID-19. The chain couples TRBV7-9 to TRBJ2-3, with TRBD1 matching 9 bases. Source material: peripheral blood. In DNA, the CDR3 is TGTGCCAGCAGCGTACAGGGGGCGTTTTCAGATACGCAGTATTTT. It encodes CASSVQGAFSDTQYF.